This T cell receptor beta chain was sequenced for a study of T cell responses to AZD1222 COVID-19 vaccine. Assay used: immunoSEQ multiplex PCR; TCRdb lists only in-frame clones, some missing. The sample holds fewer than 200,000 clones; roughly nine tenths are singletons and the top ten take roughly 1.1%. Germline CDR1 KGHDR, CDR2 SFDVKD. CDR3 length: 14 residues. Germline trimming cut 2 bases from V and 5 bases from J; bases unmatched to any gene: 4. This material consisted of peripheral blood, taken 28 days after the second AZD1222 dose. This receptor was obtained from an adult who received the AZD1222 COVID-19 vaccine. This chain links TRBV24-1 with TRBJ2-5; 7 bases fit TRBD2. Here the CDR3 reads CATSDSGGRETQYF. The CDR3 nucleotides read TGTGCCACCAGTGATTCGGGGGGTCGGGAGACCCAGTACTTC.